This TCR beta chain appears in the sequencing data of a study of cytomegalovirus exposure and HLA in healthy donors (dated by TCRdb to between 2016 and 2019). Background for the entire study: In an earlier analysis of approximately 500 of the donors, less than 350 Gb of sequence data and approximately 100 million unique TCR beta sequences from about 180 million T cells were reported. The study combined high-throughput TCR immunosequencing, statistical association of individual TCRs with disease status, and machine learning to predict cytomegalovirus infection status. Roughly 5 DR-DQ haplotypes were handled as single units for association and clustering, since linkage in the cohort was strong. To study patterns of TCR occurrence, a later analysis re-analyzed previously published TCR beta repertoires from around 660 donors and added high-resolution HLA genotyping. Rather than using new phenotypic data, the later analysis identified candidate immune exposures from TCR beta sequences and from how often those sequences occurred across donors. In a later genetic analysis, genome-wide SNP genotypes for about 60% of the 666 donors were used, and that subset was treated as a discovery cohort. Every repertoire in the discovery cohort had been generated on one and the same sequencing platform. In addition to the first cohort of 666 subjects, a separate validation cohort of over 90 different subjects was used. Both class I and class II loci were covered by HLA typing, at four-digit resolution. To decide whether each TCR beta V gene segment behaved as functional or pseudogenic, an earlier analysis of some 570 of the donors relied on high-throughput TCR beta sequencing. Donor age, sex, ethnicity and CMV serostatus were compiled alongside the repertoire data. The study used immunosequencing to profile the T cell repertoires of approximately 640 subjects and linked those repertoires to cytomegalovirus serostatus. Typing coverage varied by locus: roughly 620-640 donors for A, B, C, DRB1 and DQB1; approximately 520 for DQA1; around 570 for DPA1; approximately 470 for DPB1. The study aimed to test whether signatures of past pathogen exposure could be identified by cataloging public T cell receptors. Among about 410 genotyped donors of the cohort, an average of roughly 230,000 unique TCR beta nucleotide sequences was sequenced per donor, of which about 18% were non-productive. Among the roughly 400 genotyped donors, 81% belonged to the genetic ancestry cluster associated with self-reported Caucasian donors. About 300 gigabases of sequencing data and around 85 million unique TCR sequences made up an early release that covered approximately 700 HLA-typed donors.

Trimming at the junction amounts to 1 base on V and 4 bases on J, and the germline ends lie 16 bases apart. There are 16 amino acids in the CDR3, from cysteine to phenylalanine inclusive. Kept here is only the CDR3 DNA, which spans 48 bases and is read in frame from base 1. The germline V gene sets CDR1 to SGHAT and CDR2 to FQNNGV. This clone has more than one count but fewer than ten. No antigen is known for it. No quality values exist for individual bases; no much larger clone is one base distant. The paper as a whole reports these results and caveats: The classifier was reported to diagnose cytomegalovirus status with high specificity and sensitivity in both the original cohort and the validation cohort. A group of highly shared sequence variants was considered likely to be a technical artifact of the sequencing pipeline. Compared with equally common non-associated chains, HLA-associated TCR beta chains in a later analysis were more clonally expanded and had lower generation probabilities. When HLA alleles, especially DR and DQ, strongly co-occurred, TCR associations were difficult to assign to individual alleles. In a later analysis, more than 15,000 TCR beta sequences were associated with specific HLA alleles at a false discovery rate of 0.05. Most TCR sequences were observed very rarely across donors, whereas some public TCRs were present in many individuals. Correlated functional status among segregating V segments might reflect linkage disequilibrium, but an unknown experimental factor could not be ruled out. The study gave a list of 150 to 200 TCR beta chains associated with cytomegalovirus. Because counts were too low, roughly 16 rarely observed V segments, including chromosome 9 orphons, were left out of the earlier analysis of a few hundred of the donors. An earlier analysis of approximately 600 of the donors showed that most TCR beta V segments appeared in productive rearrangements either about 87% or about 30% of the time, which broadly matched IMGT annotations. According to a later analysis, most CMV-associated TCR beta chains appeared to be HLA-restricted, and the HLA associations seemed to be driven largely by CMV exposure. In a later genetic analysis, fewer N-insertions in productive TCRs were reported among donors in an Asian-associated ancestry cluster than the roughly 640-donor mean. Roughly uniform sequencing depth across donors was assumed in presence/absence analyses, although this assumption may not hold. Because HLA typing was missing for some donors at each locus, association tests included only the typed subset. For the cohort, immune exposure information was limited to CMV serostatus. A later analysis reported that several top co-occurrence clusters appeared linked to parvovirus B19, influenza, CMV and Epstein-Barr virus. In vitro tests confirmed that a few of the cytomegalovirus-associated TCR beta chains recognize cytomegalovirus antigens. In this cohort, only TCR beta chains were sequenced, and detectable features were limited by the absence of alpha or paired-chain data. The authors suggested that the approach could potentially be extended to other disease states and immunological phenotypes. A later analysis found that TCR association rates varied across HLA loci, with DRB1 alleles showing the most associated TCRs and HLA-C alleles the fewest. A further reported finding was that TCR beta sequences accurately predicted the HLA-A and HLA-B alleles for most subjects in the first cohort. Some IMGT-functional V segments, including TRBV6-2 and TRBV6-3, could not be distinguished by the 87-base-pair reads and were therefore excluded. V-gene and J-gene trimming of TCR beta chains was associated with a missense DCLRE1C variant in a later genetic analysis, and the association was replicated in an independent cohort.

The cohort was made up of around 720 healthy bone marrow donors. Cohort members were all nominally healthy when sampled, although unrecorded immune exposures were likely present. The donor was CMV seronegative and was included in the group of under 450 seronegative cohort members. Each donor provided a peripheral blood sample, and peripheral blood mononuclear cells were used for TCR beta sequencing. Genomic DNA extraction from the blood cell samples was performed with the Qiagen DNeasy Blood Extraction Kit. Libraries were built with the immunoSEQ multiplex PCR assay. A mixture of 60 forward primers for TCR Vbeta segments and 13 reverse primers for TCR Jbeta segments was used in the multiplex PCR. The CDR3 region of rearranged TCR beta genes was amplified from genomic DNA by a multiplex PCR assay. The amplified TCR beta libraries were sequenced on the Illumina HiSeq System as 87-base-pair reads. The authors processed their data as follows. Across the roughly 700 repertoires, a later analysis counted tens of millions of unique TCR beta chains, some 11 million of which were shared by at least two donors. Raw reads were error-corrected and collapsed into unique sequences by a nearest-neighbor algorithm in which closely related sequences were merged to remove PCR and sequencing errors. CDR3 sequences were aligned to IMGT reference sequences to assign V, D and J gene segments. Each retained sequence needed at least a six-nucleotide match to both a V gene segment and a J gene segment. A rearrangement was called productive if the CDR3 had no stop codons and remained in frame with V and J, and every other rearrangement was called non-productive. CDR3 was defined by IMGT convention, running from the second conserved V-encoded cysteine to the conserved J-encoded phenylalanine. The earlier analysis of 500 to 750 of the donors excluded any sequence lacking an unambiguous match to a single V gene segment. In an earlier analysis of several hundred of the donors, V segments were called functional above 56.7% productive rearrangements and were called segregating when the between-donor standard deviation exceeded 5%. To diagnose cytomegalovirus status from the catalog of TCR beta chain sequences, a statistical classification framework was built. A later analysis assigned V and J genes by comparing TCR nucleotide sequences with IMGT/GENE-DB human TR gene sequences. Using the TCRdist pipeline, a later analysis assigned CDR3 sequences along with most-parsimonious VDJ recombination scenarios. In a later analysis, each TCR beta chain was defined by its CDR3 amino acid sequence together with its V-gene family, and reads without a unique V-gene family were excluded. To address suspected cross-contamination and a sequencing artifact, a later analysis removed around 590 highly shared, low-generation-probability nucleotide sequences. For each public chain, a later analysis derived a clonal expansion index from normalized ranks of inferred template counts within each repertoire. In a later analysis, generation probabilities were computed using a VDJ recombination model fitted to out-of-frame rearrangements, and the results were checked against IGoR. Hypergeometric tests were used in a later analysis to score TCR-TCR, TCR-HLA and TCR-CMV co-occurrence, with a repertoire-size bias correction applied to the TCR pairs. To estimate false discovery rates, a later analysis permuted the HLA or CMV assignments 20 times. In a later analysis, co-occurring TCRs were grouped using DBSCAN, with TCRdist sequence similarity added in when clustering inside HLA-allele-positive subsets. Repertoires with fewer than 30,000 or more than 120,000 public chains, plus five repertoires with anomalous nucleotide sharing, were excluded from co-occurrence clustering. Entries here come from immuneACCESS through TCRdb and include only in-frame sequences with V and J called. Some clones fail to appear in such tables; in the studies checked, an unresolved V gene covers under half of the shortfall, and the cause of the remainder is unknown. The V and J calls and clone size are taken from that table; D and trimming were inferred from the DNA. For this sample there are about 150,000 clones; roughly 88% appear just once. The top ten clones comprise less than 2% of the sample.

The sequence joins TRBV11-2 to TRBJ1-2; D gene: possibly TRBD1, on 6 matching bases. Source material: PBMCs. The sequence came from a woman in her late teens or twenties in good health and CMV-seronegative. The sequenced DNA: TGTGCCAGCAGCTTAGGGCTAGGGGGTGGATTCTATGGCTACACCTTC. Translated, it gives CASSLGLGGGFYGYTF.